The clone carrying this T cell receptor (beta chain) was picked up many times. RNA transcripts provided the source from which TCR beta CDR3 regions were amplified. Primed by the HTBI set, a first-round RT-PCR was run on the TCR CDR3. TCRdb independently ran MiXCR on the multiplex PCR reads; one entry per CDR3 protein. The table records approximately 380,000 distinct CDR3 sequences, roughly an eighth of them present only once. Unmatched junction bases numbered 8, after V lost 4 bases and J lost 2 bases. The germline V gene has CDR1 SGHVS and CDR2 FQNEAQ. This CDR3 spans 17 amino acids. These data belong to a study of T cells in Graves' hyperthyroidism and ophthalmopathy.

This chain joins TRBV7-8 and TRBJ2-1, with TRBD2 matching 10 bases. This TCR derives from a middle-aged man with Graves' ophthalmopathy. The sample was blood. CDR3: CASSSRGSGRTYNEQFF. The CDR3 bases are TGTGCCAGCAGCTCCCGGGGTAGCGGGAGGACCTACAATGAGCAGTTCTTC.